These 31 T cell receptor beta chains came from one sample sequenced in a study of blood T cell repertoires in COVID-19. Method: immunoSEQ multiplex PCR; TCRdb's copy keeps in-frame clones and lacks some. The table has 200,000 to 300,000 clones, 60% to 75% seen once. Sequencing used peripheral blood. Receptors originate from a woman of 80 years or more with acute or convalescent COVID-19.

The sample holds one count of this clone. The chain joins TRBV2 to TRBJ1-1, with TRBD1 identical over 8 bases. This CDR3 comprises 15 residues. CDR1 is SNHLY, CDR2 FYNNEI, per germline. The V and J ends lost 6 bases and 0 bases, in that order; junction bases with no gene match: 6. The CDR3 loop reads CASSWDRLMNTEAFF. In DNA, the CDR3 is TGTGCCAGCAGCTGGGACAGGCTAATGAACACTGAAGCTTTCTTT.

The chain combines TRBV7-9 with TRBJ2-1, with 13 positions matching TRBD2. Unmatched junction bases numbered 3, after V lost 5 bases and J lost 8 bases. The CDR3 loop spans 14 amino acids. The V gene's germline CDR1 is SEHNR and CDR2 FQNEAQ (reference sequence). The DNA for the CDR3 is TGTGCCAGCAGCCGGACTAGCGGGAGCTATGAGCAGTTCTTC. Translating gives CASSRTSGSYEQFF.

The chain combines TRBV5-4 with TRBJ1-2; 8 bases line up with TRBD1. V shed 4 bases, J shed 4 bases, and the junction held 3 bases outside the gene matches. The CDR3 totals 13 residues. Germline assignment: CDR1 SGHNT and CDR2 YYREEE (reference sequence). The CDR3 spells CASSRDRSYGYTF. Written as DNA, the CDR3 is TGTGCCAGCAGCCGGGACAGGAGCTATGGCTACACCTTC.

CDR3 nucleotides: TGTGCCAGCAGCCGTCAAGCCGGGACAGGGATTTACAATGAGCAGTTCTTC. Its translation is CASSRQAGTGIYNEQFF. This chain uses TRBV3-1 (or the pseudogene TRBV3-2) with TRBJ2-1; 9 positions agree with TRBD1. CDR3 length: 17 residues. Trimming removed 4 bases from V and 4 bases from J; junction bases left unmatched: 11. Germline V gene sequence: CDR1 LGHDT, CDR2 YNNKEL (reference sequence).

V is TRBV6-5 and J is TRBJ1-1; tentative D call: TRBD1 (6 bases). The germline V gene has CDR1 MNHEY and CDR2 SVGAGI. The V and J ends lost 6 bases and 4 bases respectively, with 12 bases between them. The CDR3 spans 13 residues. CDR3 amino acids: CASSRTGTTEAFF. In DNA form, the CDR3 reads TGTGCCAGCAGCCGAACAGGGACCACTGAAGCTTTCTTT.

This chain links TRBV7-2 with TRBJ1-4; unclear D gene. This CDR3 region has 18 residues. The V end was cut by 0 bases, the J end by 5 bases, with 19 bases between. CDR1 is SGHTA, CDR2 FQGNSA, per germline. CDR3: CASSLAWPNPERNEKLFF. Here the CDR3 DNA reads TGTGCCAGCAGCTTAGCGTGGCCGAACCCGGAGAGGAATGAAAAACTGTTTTTT.

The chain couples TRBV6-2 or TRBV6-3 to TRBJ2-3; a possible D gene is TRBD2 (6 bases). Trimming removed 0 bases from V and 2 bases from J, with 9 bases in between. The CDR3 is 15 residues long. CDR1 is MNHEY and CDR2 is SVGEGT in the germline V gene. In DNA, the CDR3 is TGTGCCAGCAGTTACTCGGGGACTTCCACAGATACGCAGTATTTT. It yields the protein CASSYSGTSTDTQYF.

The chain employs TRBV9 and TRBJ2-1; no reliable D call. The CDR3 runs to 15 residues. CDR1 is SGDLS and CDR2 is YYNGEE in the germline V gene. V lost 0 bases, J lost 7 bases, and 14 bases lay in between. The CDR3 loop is CASSVAPTARNEQFF. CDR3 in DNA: TGTGCCAGCAGCGTAGCCCCGACGGCGAGGAATGAGCAGTTCTTC.

In DNA, the CDR3 is TGCGCCAGCAGCCTCTCGGACAGCTATGGCTACACCTTC. Translation: CASSLSDSYGYTF. V gene TRBV5-1 combines with J gene TRBJ1-2; a possible D gene is TRBD1 (6 bases). Germline CDR1 and CDR2: SGHRS and YFSETQ. The germline V and J ends were trimmed by 4 bases and 4 bases, with 11 bases remaining between them. This CDR3 comprises 13 residues.

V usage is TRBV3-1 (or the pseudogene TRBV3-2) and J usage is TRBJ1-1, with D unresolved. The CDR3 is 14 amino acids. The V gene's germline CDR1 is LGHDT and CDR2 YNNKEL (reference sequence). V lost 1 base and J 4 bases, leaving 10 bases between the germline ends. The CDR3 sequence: CASSQGVGFTEAFF. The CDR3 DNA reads TGTGCCAGCAGCCAAGGGGTCGGGTTCACTGAAGCTTTCTTT.

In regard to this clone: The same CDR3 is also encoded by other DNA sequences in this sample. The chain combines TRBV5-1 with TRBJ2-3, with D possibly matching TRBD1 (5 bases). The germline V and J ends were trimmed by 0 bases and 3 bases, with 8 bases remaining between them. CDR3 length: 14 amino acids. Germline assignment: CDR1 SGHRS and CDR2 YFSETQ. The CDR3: CASSLAPGTDTQYF. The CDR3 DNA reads TGCGCCAGCAGCTTGGCTCCAGGGACAGATACGCAGTATTTT.

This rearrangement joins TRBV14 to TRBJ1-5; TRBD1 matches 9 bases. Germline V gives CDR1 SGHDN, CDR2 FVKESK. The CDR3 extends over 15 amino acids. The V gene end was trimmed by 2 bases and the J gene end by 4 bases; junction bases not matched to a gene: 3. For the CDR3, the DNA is TGTGCCAGCAGCCAAAGGACAGGGGTTAATCAGCCCCAGCATTTT. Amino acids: CASSQRTGVNQPQHF.

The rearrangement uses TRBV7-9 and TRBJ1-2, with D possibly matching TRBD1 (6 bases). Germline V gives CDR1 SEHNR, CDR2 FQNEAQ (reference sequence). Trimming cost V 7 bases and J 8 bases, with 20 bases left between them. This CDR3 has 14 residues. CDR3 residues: CASTRGEGAKGYTF. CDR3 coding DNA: TGTGCCAGCACAAGGGGGGAGGGCGCGAAGGGCTACACCTTC.

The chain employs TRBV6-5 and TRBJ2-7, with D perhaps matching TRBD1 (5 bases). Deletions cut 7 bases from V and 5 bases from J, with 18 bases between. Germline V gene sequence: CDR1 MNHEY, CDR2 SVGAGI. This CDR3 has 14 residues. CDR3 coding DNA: TGTGCCAGCAAGTATGGACACACCTCGGACGAGCAGTACTTC. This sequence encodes CASKYGHTSDEQYF.

The CDR3 DNA reads as TGTGCCAGCACACTTTCCGGGACAGGGAACTATGGCTACACCTTC. Translated, it gives CASTLSGTGNYGYTF. The chain employs TRBV3-1 (or the pseudogene TRBV3-2) and TRBJ1-2; 9 bases map to TRBD1. Germline V gives CDR1 LGHDT, CDR2 YNNKEL (reference sequence). The CDR3 runs 15 residues. Trimming cost V 7 bases and J 2 bases; bases outside gene matches: 8.

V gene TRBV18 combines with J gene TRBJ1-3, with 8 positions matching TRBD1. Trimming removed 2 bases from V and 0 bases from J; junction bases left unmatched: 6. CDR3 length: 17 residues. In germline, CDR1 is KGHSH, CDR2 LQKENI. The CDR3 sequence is CASSPVTGTGSGNTIYF. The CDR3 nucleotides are TGTGCCAGCTCACCAGTCACCGGGACAGGCTCTGGAAACACCATATATTTT.

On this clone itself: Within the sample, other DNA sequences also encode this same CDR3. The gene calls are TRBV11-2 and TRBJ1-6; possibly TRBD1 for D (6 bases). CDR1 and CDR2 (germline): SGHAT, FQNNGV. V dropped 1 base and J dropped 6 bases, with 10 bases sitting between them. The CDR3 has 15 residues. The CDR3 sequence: CASSLVGRGNSPLHF. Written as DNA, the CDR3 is TGTGCCAGCAGCTTAGTGGGCAGGGGTAATTCACCCCTCCACTTT.

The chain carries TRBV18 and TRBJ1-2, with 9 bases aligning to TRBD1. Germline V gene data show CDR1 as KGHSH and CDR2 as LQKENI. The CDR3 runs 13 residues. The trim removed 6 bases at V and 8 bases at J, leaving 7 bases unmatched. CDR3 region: CASSTGQGMGYTF. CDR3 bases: TGTGCCAGCTCGACCGGACAGGGGATGGGCTACACCTTC.

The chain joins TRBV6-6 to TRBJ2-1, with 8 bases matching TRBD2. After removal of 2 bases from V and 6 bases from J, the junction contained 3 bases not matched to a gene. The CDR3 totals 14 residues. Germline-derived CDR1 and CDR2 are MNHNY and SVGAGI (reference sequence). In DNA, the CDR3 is TGTGCCAGCAGTTACGATACTAGCGGCAATGAGCAGTTCTTC. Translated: CASSYDTSGNEQFF.

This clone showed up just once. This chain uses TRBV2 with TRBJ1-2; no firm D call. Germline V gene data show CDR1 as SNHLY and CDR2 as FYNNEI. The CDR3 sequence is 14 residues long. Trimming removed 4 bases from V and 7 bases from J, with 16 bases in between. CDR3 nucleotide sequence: TGTGCCAGCAGTGGCGAGCAGAGTGGAGGTGGCTACACCTTC. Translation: CASSGEQSGGGYTF.

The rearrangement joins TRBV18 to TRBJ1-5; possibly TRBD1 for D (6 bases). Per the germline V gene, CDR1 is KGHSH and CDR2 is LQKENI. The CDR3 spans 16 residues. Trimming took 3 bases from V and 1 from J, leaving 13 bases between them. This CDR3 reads CASSPGIGGSNQPQHF. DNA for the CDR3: TGTGCCAGCTCACCGGGCATAGGGGGAAGCAATCAGCCCCAGCATTTT.

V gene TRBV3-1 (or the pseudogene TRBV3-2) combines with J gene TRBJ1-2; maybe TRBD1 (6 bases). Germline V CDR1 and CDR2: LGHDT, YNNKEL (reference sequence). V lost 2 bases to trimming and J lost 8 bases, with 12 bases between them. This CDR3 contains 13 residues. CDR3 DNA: TGTGCCAGCAGCCAAACTACAGGGCGAGGCTACACCTTC. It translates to CASSQTTGRGYTF.

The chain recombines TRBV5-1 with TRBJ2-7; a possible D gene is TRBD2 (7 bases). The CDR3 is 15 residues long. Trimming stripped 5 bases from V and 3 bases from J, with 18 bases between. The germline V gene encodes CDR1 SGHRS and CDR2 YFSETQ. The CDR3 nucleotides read TGCGCCAGCAGTGTCGCTGGGGGGGGCATCTACGAGCAGTACTTC. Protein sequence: CASSVAGGGIYEQYF.

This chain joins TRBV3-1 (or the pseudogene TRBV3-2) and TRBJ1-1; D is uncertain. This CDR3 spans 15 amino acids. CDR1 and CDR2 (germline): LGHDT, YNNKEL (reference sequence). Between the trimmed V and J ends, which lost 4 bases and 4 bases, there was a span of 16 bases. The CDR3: CASSPTPLTGTEAFF. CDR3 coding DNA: TGTGCCAGCAGCCCAACCCCCTTGACGGGCACTGAAGCTTTCTTT.

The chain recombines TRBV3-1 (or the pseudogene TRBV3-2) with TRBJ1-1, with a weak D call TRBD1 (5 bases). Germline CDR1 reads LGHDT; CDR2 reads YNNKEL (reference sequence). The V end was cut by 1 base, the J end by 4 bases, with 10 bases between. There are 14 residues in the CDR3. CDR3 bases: TGTGCCAGCAGCCAAGGGGTTAGGGGCACTGAAGCTTTCTTT. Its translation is CASSQGVRGTEAFF.

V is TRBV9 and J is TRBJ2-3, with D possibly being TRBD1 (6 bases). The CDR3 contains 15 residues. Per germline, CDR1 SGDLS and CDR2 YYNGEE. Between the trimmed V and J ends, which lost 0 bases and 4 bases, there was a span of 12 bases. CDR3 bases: TGTGCCAGCAGCGTAGGAGGGGCAGGGGCAGATACGCAGTATTTT. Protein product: CASSVGGAGADTQYF. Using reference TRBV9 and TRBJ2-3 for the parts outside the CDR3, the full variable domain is DSGVTQTPKHLITATGQRVTLRCSPRSGDLSVYWYQQSLDQGLQFLIQYYNGEERAKGNILERFSAQQFPDLHSELNLSSLELGDSALYFCASSVGGAGADTQYFGPGTRLTVL.

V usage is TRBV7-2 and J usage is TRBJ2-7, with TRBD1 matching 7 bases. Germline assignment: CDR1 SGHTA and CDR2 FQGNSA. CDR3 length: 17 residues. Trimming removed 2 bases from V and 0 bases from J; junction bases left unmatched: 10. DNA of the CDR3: TGTGCCAGCAGCTTAATTGGGGGACAGACGAGCTCCTACGAGCAGTACTTC. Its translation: CASSLIGGQTSSYEQYF.

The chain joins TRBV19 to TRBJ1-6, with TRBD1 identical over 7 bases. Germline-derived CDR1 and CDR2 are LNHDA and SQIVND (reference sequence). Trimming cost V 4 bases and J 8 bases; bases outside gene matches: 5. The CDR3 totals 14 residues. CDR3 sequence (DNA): TGTGCCAGTAGTAGACAGGGAGTCGATTCACCCCTCCACTTT. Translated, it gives CASSRQGVDSPLHF.

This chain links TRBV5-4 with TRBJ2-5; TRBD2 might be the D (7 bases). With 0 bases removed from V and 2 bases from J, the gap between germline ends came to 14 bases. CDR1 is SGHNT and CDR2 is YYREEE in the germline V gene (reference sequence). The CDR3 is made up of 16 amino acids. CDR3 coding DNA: TGTGCCAGCAGCTTGGAGGGGGGGACACTTCAAGAGACCCAGTACTTC. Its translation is CASSLEGGTLQETQYF.

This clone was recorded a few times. Written as DNA, the CDR3 is TGTGCCAGTTATCGCGAGAACACTGAAGCTTTCTTT. Its translation: CASYRENTEAFF. The chain uses TRBV19 and TRBJ1-1; D is undetermined. This CDR3 contains 12 residues. With 8 bases removed from V and 1 base from J, the gap between germline ends came to 8 bases. CDR1 and CDR2 from the germline V gene are LNHDA and SQIVND (reference sequence).

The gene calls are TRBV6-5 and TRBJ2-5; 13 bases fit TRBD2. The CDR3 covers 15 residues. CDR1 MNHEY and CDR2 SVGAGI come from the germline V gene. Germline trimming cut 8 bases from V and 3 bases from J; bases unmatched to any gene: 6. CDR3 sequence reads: CASATGTSGKETQYF. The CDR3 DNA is TGTGCCAGCGCTACCGGGACTAGCGGGAAAGAGACCCAGTACTTC.